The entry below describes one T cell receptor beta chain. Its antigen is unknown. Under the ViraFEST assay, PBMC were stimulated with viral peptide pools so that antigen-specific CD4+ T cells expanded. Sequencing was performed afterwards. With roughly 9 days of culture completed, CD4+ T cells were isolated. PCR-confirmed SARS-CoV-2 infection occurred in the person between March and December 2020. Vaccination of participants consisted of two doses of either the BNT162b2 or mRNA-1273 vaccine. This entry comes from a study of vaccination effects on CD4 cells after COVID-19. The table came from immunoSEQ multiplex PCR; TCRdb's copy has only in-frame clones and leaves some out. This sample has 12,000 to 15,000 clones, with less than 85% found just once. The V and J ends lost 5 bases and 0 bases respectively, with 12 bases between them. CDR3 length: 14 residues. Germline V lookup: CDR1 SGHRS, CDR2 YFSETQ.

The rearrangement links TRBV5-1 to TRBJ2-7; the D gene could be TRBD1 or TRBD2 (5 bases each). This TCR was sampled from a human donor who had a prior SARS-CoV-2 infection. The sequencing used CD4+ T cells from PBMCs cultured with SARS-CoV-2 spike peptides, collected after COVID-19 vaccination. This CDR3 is CASSLGRGSYEQYF. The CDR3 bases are TGCGCCAGCAGTCTGGGACGAGGCTCCTACGAGCAGTACTTC.